Here is one T cell receptor beta chain with its context. A single count supports this clone. There is no known antigen for this receptor. It has no much larger one-base neighbor in the sample; base qualities were not kept. The cohort was made up of 650 to 700 healthy bone marrow donors. Cohort members were all nominally healthy when sampled, although unrecorded immune exposures were likely present. The donor was CMV seropositive and belonged to the group of around 300 seropositive cohort members. A peripheral blood sample was provided by each donor, and peripheral blood mononuclear cells were used for TCR beta sequencing. The Qiagen DNeasy Blood Extraction Kit was used to extract genomic DNA from the blood cell samples. This sample is drawn from a study of cytomegalovirus exposure and HLA in healthy donors (dated by TCRdb to the late 2010s). Study-level background: According to an earlier analysis of 450 to 650 of the donors, about 190 million T cells yielded roughly 110 million unique TCR beta sequences and approximately 300 Gb of sequence data. Roughly 300 gigabases of sequencing data and around 85 million unique TCR sequences made up an early release that covered several hundred HLA-typed donors. Of the approximately 400 genotyped donors, over 70% fell in the genetic ancestry cluster associated with self-reported Caucasian donors. The study aimed to test whether signatures of past pathogen exposure could be identified by cataloging public T cell receptors. The study profiled the T cell repertoires of hundreds of subjects by immunosequencing and related them to cytomegalovirus serostatus. In addition to the first cohort of 666 subjects, a separate validation cohort of some 120 different subjects was used. High-throughput TCR immunosequencing, statistical association of individual TCRs with disease status, and machine learning were combined to predict cytomegalovirus infection status. A later analysis re-examined previously published TCR beta repertoires from more than 650 donors and added high-resolution HLA genotyping to investigate patterns of TCR occurrence. In the later analysis, no new phenotypic data were used to find candidate immune exposures; instead, reliance was placed on TCR beta sequences and their occurrence across donors. In an earlier analysis of over 550 of the donors, high-throughput TCR beta sequencing was used to judge whether each TCR beta V gene segment behaved as functional or pseudogenic. Donor age, sex, ethnicity and CMV serostatus were collected together with the repertoire data. A later genetic analysis took genome-wide SNP genotypes for 398 of the 666 donors and used that subset as a discovery cohort. All discovery cohort repertoires had been generated using a single sequencing platform. HLA typing included class I and class II loci at four-digit resolution. The number of typed donors differed by locus: roughly 620-630 for A, B, C, DRB1 and DQB1; 522 for DQA1; approximately 600 for DPA1; and roughly 490 for DPB1. Four or five DR-DQ haplotypes were treated as single units for association and clustering because of strong linkage in the cohort. On average, roughly 250,000 unique TCR beta nucleotide sequences were sequenced per donor among about 400 genotyped donors of the cohort, with around 19% of those sequences being non-productive.

Overall study outcomes, separate from this receptor: Because the 87-base-pair reads could not distinguish some IMGT-functional V segments, including TRBV6-2 and TRBV6-3, those segments were excluded. A group of highly shared sequence variants was considered likely to be a technical artifact of the sequencing pipeline. Compared with equally common non-associated chains, HLA-associated TCR beta chains in a later analysis were more clonally expanded and had lower generation probabilities. Specific HLA alleles were associated with 15,000 to 20,000 TCR beta sequences at a false discovery rate of 0.05 in a later analysis. Because counts were too low, roughly 17 rarely observed V segments, including chromosome 9 orphons, were left out of the earlier analysis of 500 to 750 of the donors. HLA typing was unavailable for some donors at each locus, so association tests used only the typed subset. Presence/absence analyses assumed roughly uniform sequencing depth across donors, an assumption that may not hold. A further reported finding was that TCR beta sequences accurately predicted the HLA-A and HLA-B alleles for most subjects in the first cohort. A total of 150 to 200 TCR beta chains were listed by the study as associated with cytomegalovirus. Most CMV-associated TCR beta chains appeared to be HLA-restricted in a later analysis, and the HLA associations seemed to be driven largely by CMV exposure. In an earlier analysis of some 540 of the donors, most TCR beta V segments appeared in productive rearrangements about 90% or about 30% of the time, broadly matching IMGT annotations. When HLA alleles, especially DR and DQ, strongly co-occurred, attributing TCR associations to individual alleles was difficult. The classifier was reported to diagnose cytomegalovirus status with high specificity and sensitivity in both the original and validation cohorts. In a later analysis, several top co-occurrence clusters were reported to appear linked to parvovirus B19, influenza, CMV and Epstein-Barr virus. A later genetic analysis reported fewer N-insertions in productive TCRs among donors in an Asian-associated ancestry cluster than the approximately 700-donor mean. Linkage disequilibrium might explain the correlated functional status among segregating V segments, but an unknown experimental factor could not be ruled out. In a later genetic analysis, a missense DCLRE1C variant was associated with V-gene and J-gene trimming of TCR beta chains, and the association was replicated in an independent cohort. The only immune exposure information available for the cohort was CMV serostatus. In a later analysis, the rate of TCR association differed among HLA loci, with DRB1 alleles having the most associated TCRs and HLA-C alleles having the fewest. The authors suggested that the approach could potentially be generalized to other disease states and immunological phenotypes. This cohort had only TCR beta chains sequenced, and the lack of alpha or paired-chain data limited which features could be detected. Most TCR sequences were observed very rarely across donors, whereas some public TCRs were present in many individuals. Three of the identified cytomegalovirus-associated TCR beta chains were confirmed in vitro to be specific for cytomegalovirus antigens.

The library was made by the immunoSEQ multiplex PCR assay. The multiplex PCR relied on a mix of 60 forward primers for TCR Vbeta segments and 13 reverse primers for TCR Jbeta segments. Amplification of the CDR3 region of rearranged TCR beta genes was performed with a multiplex PCR assay on genomic DNA. The Illumina HiSeq System was used to sequence the amplified TCR beta libraries as 87-base-pair reads. Turning to the authors' computational methods: A later analysis counted 75 million to 100 million unique TCR beta chains across the 700 or so repertoires, and around 9.9 million of these chains were shared by at least two donors. Raw reads were error-corrected and collapsed into unique sequences with a nearest-neighbor algorithm that merged closely related sequences to remove PCR and sequencing errors. To assign V, D and J gene segments, CDR3 sequences were aligned to IMGT reference sequences. Each retained sequence needed at least a six-nucleotide match to both a V gene segment and a J gene segment. Rearrangements were classified as productive when the CDR3 lacked stop codons and remained in frame with V and J, and all other rearrangements were classified as non-productive. Following IMGT convention, CDR3 was defined as the stretch from the second conserved V-encoded cysteine up to the conserved J-encoded phenylalanine. The earlier analysis of about 500 of the donors excluded sequences that lacked an unambiguous match to a single V gene segment. An earlier analysis of fewer than 750 of the donors called V segments functional above 56.7% productive rearrangements and segregating when the between-donor standard deviation exceeded 5%. A statistical classification framework was built for diagnosing cytomegalovirus status from the catalog of TCR beta chain sequences. A later analysis assigned V and J genes by comparing TCR nucleotide sequences with IMGT/GENE-DB human TR gene sequences. A later analysis assigned CDR3 sequences and most-parsimonious VDJ recombination scenarios with the TCRdist pipeline. A later analysis defined each TCR beta chain by its CDR3 amino acid sequence plus V-gene family, and excluded reads lacking a unique V-gene family. As a way to deal with suspected cross-contamination and a sequencing artifact, a later analysis dropped 640 or so nucleotide sequences that were highly shared and had low generation probability. In a later analysis, a clonal expansion index for each public chain was calculated from normalized within-repertoire ranks of inferred template counts. A later analysis computed generation probabilities with a VDJ recombination model fitted to out-of-frame rearrangements, and checked the results against IGoR. In a later analysis, hypergeometric tests were used to score TCR-TCR, TCR-HLA and TCR-CMV co-occurrence, with a repertoire-size bias correction applied to TCR pairs. In a later analysis, false discovery rates were estimated by permuting HLA or CMV assignments 20 times. In a later analysis, co-occurring TCRs were grouped using DBSCAN, and TCRdist sequence similarity was added for clustering within HLA-allele-positive subsets. Repertoires with fewer than 30,000 or more than 120,000 public chains, plus five repertoires with anomalous nucleotide sharing, were excluded from co-occurrence clustering. Here the immuneACCESS table is served through TCRdb, limited to in-frame sequences with V and J called. Missing clones are a known gap in these copies; in checked studies unresolved V genes cover under half, and the rest lacks a known reason. That table furnishes V, J and clone size, whereas the DNA furnished D and trimming. The table for this sample lists about 140,000 clones; more than 60% of them were counted only once. The ten largest clonotypes hold 8.5% to 12% of the sample.

CDR1 and CDR2, per the germline V gene (reference sequence), are SGHNT and YYREEE. Trimmed from V: 3 bases; trimmed from J: 2 bases; junction bases lacking a gene match: 4. Counted from cysteine to phenylalanine, this CDR3 has 15 amino acids. The sequence is cut down to CDR3 DNA, 45 bases in frame from base 1. The V gene is TRBV5-4 and the J gene is TRBJ2-7, with 11 bases in between that match TRBD2. The receptor was isolated from a man between 25 and 39 years old in good health and CMV-seropositive. Source material: PBMCs. The DNA reads TGTGCCAGCAGCTCGGGACTAGCGGATGCCTACGAGCAGTACTTC. This yields the protein CASSSGLADAYEQYF. The entire variable domain, with the stretches around the CDR3 drawn from the reference TRBV5-4 and TRBJ2-7 proteins, is ETGVTQSPTHLIKTRGQQVTLRCSSQSGHNTVSWYQQALGQGPQFIFQYYREEENGRGNFPPRFSGLQFPNYSSELNVNALELDDSALYLCASSSGLADAYEQYFGPGTRLTVT.